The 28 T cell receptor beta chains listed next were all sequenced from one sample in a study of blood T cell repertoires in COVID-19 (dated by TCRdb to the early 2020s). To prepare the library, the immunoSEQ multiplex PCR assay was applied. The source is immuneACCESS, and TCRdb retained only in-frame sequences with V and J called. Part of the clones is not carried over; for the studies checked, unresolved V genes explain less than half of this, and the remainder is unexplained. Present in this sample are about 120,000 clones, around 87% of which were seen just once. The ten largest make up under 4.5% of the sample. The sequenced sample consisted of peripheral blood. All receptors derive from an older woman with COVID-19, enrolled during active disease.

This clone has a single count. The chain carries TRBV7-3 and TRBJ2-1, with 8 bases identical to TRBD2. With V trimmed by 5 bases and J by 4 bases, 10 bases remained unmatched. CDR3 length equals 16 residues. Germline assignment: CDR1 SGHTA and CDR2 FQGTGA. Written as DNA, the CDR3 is TGTGCCAGCAGCGCACTAGCGGCGGGGTCTTACAATGAGCAGTTCTTC. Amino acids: CASSALAAGSYNEQFF.

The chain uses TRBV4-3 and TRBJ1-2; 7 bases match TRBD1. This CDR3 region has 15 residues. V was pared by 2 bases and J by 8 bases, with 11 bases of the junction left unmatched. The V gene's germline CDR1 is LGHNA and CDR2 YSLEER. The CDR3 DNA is TGCGCCAGCAGCCAACGCGACAGGGATGGTAGGGGCTACACCTTC. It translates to CASSQRDRDGRGYTF.

In nucleotides, the CDR3 is TGCGCCAGCAGCCAAGACTTCAGGGTTGGTGCAGATACGCAGTATTTT. Its protein product is CASSQDFRVGADTQYF. The V gene is TRBV4-3, the J gene TRBJ2-3, with D maybe TRBD1 (5 bases). Germline values: CDR1 LGHNA, CDR2 YSLEER. The V gene lost 0 bases and the J gene lost 4 bases, with 14 bases spanning the gap. CDR3 length: 16 residues.

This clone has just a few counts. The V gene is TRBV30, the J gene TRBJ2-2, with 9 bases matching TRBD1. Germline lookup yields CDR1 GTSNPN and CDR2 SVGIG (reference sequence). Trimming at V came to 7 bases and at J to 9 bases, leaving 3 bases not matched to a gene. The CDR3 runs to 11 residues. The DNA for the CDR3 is TGTGCCTCACAGGGGGCCCGGGAGCTGTTTTTT. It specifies CASQGARELFF.

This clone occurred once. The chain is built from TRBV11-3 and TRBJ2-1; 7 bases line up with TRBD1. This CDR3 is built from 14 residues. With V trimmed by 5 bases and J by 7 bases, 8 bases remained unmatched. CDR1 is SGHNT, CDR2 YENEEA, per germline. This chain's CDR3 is CASSRDRSRNEQFF. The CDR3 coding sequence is TGTGCCAGCAGCCGGGACAGATCGAGGAATGAGCAGTTCTTC. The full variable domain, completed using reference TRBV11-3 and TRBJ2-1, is EAGVVQSPRYKIIEKKQPVAFWCNPISGHNTLYWYLQNLGQGPELLIRYENEEAVDDSQLPKDRFSAERLKGVDSTLKIQPAELGDSAVYLCASSRDRSRNEQFFGPGTRLTVL.

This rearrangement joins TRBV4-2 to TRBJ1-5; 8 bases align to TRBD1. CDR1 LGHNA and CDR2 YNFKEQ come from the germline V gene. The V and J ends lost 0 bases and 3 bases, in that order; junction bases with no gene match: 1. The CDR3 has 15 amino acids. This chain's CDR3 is CASSQEGQDNQPQHF. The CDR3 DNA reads TGTGCCAGCAGCCAAGAGGGACAGGACAATCAGCCCCAGCATTTT.

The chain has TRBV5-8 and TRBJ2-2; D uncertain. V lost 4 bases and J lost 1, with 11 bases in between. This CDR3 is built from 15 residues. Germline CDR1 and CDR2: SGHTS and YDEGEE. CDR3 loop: CASSQDILNTGELFF. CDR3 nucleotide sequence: TGTGCCAGCAGCCAGGATATTTTGAACACCGGGGAGCTGTTTTTT.

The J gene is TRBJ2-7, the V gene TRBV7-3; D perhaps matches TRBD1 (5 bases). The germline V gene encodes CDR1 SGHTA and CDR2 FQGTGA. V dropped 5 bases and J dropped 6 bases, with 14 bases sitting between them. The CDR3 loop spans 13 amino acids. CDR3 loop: CASSAEPGREQYF. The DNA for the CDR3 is TGTGCCAGCAGCGCTGAGCCAGGGCGCGAGCAGTACTTC.

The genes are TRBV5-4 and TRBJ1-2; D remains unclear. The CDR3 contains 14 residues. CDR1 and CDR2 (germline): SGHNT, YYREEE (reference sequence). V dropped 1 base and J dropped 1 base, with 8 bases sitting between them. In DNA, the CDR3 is TGTGCCAGCAGCTTGCGGAGGGATAACTATGGCTACACCTTC. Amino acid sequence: CASSLRRDNYGYTF.

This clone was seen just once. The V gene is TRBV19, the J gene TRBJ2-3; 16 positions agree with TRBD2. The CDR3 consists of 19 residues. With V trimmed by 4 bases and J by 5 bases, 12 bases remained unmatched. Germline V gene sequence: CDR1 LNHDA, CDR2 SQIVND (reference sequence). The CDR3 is CASSNSQGTSGGARDTQYF. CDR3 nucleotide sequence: TGTGCCAGTAGTAACTCTCAAGGGACTAGCGGGGGGGCCAGAGATACGCAGTATTTT.

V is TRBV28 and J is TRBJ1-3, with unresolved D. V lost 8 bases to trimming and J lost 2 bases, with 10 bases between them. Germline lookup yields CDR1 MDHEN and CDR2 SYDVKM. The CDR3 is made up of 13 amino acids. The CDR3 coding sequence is TGTGCCAGCGAGGGAGACCCTGGAAACACCATATATTTT. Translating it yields CASEGDPGNTIYF.

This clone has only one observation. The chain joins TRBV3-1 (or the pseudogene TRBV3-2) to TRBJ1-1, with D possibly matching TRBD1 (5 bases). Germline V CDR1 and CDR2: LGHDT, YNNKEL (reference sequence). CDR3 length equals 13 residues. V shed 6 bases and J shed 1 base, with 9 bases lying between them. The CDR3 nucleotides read TGTGCCAGCAGATCGACAGAGAACACTGAAGCTTTCTTT. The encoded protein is CASRSTENTEAFF.

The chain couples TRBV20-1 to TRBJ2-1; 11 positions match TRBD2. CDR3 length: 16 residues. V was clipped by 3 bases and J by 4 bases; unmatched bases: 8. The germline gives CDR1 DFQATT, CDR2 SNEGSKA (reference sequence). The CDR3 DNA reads TGCAGTGCTAGTTCGACTCTAGCGGGGGGATACAATGAGCAGTTCTTC. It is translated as CSASSTLAGGYNEQFF.

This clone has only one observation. The CDR3 coding sequence is TGTGCCAGCAGCGCGGGACGGATCTCTGGAAACACCATATATTTT. As protein: CASSAGRISGNTIYF. V is TRBV7-9 and J is TRBJ1-3; weak D call: TRBD1 (5 bases). Per the germline V gene, CDR1 is SEHNR and CDR2 is FQNEAQ (reference sequence). Trimming took off 5 bases at V and 0 bases at J, with 11 bases between the two ends. The CDR3 loop spans 15 amino acids.

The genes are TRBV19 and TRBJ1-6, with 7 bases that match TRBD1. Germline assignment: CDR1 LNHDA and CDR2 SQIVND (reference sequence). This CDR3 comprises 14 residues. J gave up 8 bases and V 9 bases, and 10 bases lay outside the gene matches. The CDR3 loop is CASRETGNDSPLHF. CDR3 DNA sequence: TGTGCCAGCCGAGAGACAGGGAACGATTCACCCCTCCACTTT. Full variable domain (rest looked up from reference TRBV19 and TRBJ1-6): DGGITQSPKYLFRKEGQNVTLSCEQNLNHDAMYWYRQDPGQGLRLIYYSQIVNDFQKGDIAEGYSVSREKKESFPLTVTSAQKNPTAFYLCASRETGNDSPLHFGNGTRLTVT.

In nucleotides, the CDR3 is TGCAGCGCCCCTTCCGGGAGACAGGGTGGTACAGATACGCAGTATTTT. Amino acids: CSAPSGRQGGTDTQYF. This chain connects TRBV29-1 to TRBJ2-3, with D perhaps matching TRBD1 (7 bases). Germline V lookup: CDR1 SQVTM, CDR2 ANQGSEA. Trimming removed 7 bases at V and 3 bases at J, with 23 bases between. This CDR3 contains 16 residues.

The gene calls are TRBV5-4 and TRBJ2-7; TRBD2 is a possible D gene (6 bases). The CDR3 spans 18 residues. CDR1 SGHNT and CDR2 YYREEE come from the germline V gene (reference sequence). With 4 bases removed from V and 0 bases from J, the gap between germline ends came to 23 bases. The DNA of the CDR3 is TGTGCCAGCAGCCCCTCAGCTTGGGGAACTAGCACCTCCTACGAGCAGTACTTC. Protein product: CASSPSAWGTSTSYEQYF.

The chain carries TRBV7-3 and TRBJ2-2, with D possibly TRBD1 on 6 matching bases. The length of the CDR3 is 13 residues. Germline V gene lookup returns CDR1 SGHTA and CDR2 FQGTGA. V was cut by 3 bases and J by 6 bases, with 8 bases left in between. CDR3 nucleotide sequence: TGTGCCAGCAGCTTCAACAGGGCCGGGGAGCTGTTTTTT. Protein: CASSFNRAGELFF.

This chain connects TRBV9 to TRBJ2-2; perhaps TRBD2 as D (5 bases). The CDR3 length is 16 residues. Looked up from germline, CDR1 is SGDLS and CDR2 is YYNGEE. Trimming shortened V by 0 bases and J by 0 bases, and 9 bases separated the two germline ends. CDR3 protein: CASSVAAGANTGELFF. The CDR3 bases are TGTGCCAGCAGCGTAGCGGCGGGTGCGAACACCGGGGAGCTGTTTTTT.

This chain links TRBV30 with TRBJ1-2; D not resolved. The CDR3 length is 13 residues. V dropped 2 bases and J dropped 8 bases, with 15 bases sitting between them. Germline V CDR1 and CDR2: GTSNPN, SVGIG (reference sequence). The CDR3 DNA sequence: TGTGCCTGGAGTCACGGAGGGAGCAGCGGCTACACCTTC. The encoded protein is CAWSHGGSSGYTF. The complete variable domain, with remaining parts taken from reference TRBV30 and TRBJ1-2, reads SQTIHQWPATLVQPVGSPLSLECTVEGTSNPNLYWYRQAAGRGLQLLFYSVGIGQISSEVPQNLSASRPQDRQFILSSKKLLLSDSGFYLCAWSHGGSSGYTFGSGTRLTVV.

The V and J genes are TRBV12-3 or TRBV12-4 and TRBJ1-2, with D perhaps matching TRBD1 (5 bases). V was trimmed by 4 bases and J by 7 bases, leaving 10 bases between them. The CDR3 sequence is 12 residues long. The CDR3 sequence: CASSSQGGGYTF. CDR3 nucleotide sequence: TGTGCCAGCAGTTCGCAGGGCGGTGGCTACACCTTC.

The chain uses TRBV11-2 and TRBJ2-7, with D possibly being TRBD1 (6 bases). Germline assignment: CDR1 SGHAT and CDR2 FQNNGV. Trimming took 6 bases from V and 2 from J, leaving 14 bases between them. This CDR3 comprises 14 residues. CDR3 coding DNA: TGTGCCAGCAGACGCACAGGGCCCCCCTACGAGCAGTACTTC. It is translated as CASRRTGPPYEQYF.

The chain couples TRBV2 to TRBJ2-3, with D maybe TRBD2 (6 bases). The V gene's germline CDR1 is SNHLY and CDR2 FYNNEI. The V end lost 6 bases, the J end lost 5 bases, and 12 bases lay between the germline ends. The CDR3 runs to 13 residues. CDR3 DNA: TGTGCCAGCAGCGGGGGTCGGGGAGATACGCAGTATTTT. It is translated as CASSGGRGDTQYF.

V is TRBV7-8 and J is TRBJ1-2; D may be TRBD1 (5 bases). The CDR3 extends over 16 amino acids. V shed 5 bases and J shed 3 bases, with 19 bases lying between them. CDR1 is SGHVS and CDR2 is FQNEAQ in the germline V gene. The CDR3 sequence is CASSPPPTGPDYGYTF. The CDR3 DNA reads TGTGCCAGCAGCCCCCCTCCAACAGGCCCGGACTATGGCTACACCTTC.

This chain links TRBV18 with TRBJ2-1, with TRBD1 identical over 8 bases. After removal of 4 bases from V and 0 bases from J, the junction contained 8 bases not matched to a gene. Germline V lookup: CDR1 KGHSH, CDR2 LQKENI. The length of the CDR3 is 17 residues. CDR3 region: CASSRDRGSSSYNEQFF. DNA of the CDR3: TGTGCCAGCTCACGCGACAGGGGCTCGAGCTCCTACAATGAGCAGTTCTTC.

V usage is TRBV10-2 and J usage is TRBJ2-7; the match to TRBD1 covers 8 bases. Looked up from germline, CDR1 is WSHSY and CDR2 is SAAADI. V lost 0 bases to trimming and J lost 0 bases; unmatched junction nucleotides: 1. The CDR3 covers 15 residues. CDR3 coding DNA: TGCGCCAGCAGTGAGTCAGGACAGGGCTCCTACGAGCAGTACTTC. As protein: CASSESGQGSYEQYF.

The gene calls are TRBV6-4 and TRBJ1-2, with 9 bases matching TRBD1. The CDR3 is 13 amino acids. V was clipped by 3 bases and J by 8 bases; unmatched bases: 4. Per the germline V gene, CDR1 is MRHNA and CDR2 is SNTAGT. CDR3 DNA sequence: TGTGCCAGCAGTGAACAGGGGGCAGGAGGCTACACCTTC. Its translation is CASSEQGAGGYTF.

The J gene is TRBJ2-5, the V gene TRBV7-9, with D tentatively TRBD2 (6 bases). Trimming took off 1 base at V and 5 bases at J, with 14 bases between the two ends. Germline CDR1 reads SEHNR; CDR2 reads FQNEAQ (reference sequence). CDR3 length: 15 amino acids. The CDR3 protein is CASSLEGRLTETQYF. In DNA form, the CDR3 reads TGTGCCAGCAGCTTAGAGGGGAGGCTAACGGAGACCCAGTACTTC.